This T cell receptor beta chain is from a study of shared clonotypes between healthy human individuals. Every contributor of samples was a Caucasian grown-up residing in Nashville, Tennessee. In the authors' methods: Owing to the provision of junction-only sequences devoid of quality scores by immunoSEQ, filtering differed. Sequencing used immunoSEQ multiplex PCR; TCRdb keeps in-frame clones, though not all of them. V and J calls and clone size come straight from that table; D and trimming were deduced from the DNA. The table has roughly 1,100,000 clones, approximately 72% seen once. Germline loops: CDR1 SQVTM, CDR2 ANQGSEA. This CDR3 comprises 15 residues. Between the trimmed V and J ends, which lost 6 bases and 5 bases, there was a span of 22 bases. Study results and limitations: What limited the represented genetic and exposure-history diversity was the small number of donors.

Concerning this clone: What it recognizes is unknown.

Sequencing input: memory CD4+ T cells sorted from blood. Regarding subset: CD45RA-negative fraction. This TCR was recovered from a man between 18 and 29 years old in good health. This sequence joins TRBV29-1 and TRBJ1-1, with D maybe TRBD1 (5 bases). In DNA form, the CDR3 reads TGCAGCGTCGACGGTCCCCAGGGAGCAAGAACTGAAGCTTTCTTT. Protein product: CSVDGPQGARTEAFF.